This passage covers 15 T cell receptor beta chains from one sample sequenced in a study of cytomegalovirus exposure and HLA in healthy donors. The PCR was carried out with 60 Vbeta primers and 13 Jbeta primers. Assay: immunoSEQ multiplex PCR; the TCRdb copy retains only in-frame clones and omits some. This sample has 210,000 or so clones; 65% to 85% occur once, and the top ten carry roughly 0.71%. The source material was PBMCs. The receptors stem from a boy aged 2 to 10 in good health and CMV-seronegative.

CDR3 bases: TGTGCCAGCGCTGACGGGGGGGCAACAGATACGCAGTATTTT. Protein sequence: CASADGGATDTQYF. V and J are TRBV6-4 and TRBJ2-3; TRBD2 aligns across 8 bases. The V gene's germline CDR1 is MRHNA and CDR2 SNTAGT. V lost 8 bases, J lost 3 bases, and 7 bases stayed unmatched. This CDR3 region has 14 residues.

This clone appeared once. Here the CDR3 reads CAWSVASSTDTQYF. The CDR3 coding sequence is TGTGCCTGGAGTGTGGCTTCGAGCACAGATACGCAGTATTTT. The V and J genes are TRBV30 and TRBJ2-3; D uncertain. Germline CDR1 GTSNPN, CDR2 SVGIG (reference sequence). V was shortened by 0 bases and J by 0 bases, with 7 bases between the two germline ends. This CDR3 comprises 14 residues.

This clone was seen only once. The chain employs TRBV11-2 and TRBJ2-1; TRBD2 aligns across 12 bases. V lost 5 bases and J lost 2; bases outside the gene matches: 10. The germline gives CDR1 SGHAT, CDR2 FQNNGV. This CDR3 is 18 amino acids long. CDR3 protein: CASSPWTSGTNPYNEQFF. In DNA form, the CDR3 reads TGTGCCAGCAGCCCCTGGACTAGCGGGACGAACCCCTACAATGAGCAGTTCTTC.

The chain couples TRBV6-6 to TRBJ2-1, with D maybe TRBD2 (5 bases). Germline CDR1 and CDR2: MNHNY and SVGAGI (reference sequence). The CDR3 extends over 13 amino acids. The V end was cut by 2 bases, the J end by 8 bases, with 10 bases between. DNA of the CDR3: TGTGCCAGCAGTTACACCGGGATGGATGAGCAGTTCTTC. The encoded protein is CASSYTGMDEQFF.

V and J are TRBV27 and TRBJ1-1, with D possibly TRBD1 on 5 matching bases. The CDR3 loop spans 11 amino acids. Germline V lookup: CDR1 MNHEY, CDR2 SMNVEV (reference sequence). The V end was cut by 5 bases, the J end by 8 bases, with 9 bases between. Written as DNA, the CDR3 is TGTGCCAGCAGTGGGGGGGTCGAAGCTTTCTTT. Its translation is CASSGGVEAFF.

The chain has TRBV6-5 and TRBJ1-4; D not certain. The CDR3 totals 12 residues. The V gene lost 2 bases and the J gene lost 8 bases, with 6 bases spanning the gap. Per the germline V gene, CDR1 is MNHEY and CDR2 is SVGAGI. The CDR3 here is CASSYPAEKLFF. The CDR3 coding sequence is TGTGCCAGCAGTTACCCCGCGGAAAAACTGTTTTTT.

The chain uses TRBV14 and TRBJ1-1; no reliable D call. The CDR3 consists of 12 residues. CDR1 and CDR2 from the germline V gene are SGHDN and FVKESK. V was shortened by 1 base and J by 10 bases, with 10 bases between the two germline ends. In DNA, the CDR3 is TGTGCCAGCAGCCAAGTAGGCGCGGCAGCTTTCTTT. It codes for CASSQVGAAAFF.

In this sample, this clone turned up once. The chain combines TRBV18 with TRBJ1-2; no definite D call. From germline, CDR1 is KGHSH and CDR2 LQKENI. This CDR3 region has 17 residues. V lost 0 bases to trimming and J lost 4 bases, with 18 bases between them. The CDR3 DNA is TGTGCCAGCTCACCACCGACATTCGACCTCCGCCTCTATGGCTACACCTTC. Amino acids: CASSPPTFDLRLYGYTF.

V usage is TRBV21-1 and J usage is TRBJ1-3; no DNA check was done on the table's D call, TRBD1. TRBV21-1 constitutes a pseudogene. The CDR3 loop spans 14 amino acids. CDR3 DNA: TGTGCCAGCAGGGTCTCGGACAGAAGAAACACCATATATTTT. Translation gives CASRVSDRRNTIYF.

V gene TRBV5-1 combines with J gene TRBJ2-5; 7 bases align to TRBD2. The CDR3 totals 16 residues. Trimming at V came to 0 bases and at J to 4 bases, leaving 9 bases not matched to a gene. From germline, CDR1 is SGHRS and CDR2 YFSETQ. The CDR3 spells CASSLGSLAPVETQYF. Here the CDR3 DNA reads TGCGCCAGCAGCTTGGGATCACTAGCGCCCGTAGAGACCCAGTACTTC.

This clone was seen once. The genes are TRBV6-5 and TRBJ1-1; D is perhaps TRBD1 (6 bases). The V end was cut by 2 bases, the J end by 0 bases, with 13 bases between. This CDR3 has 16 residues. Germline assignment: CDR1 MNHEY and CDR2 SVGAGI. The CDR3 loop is CASSYLSGEMNTEAFF. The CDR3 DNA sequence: TGTGCCAGCAGTTACCTTTCAGGGGAGATGAACACTGAAGCTTTCTTT.

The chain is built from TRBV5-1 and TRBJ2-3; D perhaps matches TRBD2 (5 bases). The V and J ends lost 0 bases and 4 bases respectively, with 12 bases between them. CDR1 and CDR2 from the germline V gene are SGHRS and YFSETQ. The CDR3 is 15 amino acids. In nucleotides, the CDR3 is TGCGCCAGCAGCTTGGCCGGTAAGGAGGCAGATACGCAGTATTTT. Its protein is CASSLAGKEADTQYF. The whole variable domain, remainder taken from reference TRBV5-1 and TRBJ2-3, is KAGVTQTPRYLIKTRGQQVTLSCSPISGHRSVSWYQQTPGQGLQFLFEYFSETQRNKGNFPGRFSGRQFSNSRSEMNVSTLELGDSALYLCASSLAGKEADTQYFGPGTRLTVL.

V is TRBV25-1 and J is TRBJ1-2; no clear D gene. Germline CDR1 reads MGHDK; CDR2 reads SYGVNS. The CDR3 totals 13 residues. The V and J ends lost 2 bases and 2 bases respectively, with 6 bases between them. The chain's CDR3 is CASSEAGNYGYTF. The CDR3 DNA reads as TGTGCCAGCAGTGAAGCGGGGAACTATGGCTACACCTTC.

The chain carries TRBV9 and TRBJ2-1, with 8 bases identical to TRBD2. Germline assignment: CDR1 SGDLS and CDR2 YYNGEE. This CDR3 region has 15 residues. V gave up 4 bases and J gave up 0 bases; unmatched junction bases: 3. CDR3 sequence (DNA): TGTGCCAGCAGCCAGCGGGGGAGCTCCTACAATGAGCAGTTCTTC. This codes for CASSQRGSSYNEQFF.

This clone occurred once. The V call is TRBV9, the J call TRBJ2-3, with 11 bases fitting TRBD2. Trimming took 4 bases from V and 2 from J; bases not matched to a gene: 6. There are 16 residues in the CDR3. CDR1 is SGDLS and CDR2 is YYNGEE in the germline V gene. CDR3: CASSPGTSGNTDTQYF. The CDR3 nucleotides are TGTGCCAGCAGCCCCGGGACTAGCGGTAACACAGATACGCAGTATTTT.